Below are 27 T cell receptor beta chains sequenced from a single sample in a study. TCRdb re-derived calls from the RT-PCR reads in MiXCR, one entry per CDR3 protein. The table lists approximately 720,000 distinct CDR3 sequences, 12% to 15% of them singletons. Sequencing was done on a sample of memory CD4+ T cells from blood. Receptors originate from a female donor in good health, serving as a healthy control.

The rearrangement joins TRBV29-1 to TRBJ2-2; no firm D call. This CDR3 is built from 13 residues. The V gene lost 2 bases and the J gene lost 3 bases, with 7 bases spanning the gap. Germline values: CDR1 SQVTM, CDR2 ANQGSEA. The CDR3 DNA follows: TGCAGCGTTGAAATCAGCCACACCGGGGAGCTGTTTTTT. It translates to CSVEISHTGELFF.

This clonotype was recorded many times. CDR3 region: CASSSTGRVDEQFF. The CDR3 nucleotides read TGCGCCAGCAGCTCAACAGGGAGAGTGGATGAGCAGTTCTTC. V and J are TRBV5-1 and TRBJ2-1; tentative D call: TRBD1 (6 bases). CDR1 is SGHRS and CDR2 is YFSETQ in the germline V gene. V shed 3 bases and J shed 8 bases, with 15 bases lying between them. The CDR3 has 14 amino acids.

This clonotype has a handful of counts. This chain connects TRBV20-1 to TRBJ2-7; possible D gene TRBD1, 6 bases. Germline lookup yields CDR1 DFQATT and CDR2 SNEGSKA (reference sequence). This CDR3 is built from 13 residues. As DNA, the CDR3 is TGCACTAAAGACAGGTCCCACATTTTGGAGCAGTACTTC. Translating it yields CTKDRSHILEQYF.

This clonotype was recorded a few times. This chain uses TRBV29-1 with TRBJ1-1; D is possibly TRBD1 (5 bases). Germline V gives CDR1 SQVTM, CDR2 ANQGSEA. The length of the CDR3 is 14 residues. V dropped 5 bases and J dropped 1 base, with 14 bases sitting between them. CDR3 coding DNA: TGCAGCGTTTTCTTTTGGGGGGGGAACACTGAAGCTTTCTTT. Translation: CSVFFWGGNTEAFF.

This clonotype was counted only a few times. The chain links TRBV25-1 to TRBJ2-5, with 9 bases matching TRBD1. Per germline, CDR1 MGHDK and CDR2 SYGVNS. The CDR3 is made up of 14 amino acids. V lost 8 bases, J lost 0 bases, and 4 bases stayed unmatched. DNA for the CDR3: TGTGCCAGCGGCGGGACAGGGCACCAAGAGACCCAGTACTTC. It yields the protein CASGGTGHQETQYF.

This clonotype was seen a handful of times. J is TRBJ2-1 and V is TRBV27; tentatively, D is TRBD1 (6 bases). The germline CDR1 and CDR2 sequences are MNHEY and SMNVEV (reference sequence). Trimming cost V 10 bases and J 6 bases, with 22 bases left between them. There are 15 residues in the CDR3. In nucleotides, the CDR3 is TGTGCCACCATTAACCAGGGGTTACGTATCAATGAGCAGTTCTTC. Translating gives CATINQGLRINEQFF.

The J gene is TRBJ2-1, the V gene TRBV7-2; the match to TRBD2 covers 12 bases. V lost 5 bases, J lost 7 bases, and 6 bases stayed unmatched. This CDR3 region has 15 residues. Germline V gene data show CDR1 as SGHTA and CDR2 as FQGNSA. The CDR3 loop is CASSPNLAGGNEQFF. Written as DNA, the CDR3 is TGTGCCAGCAGCCCGAATCTAGCGGGGGGGAATGAGCAGTTCTTC.

V is TRBV9 and J is TRBJ2-1; 7 positions match TRBD1. Germline V gene lookup returns CDR1 SGDLS and CDR2 YYNGEE. Trimming removed 4 bases from V and 7 bases from J; junction bases left unmatched: 8. CDR3 size: 14 residues. CDR3 nucleotide sequence: TGTGCCAGCAGCCTGCAGACAGGGTGGAATGAGCAGTTCTTC. Translating gives CASSLQTGWNEQFF.

This chain links TRBV5-5 with TRBJ2-7; 12 bases are shared with TRBD2. V was clipped by 3 bases and J by 0 bases; unmatched bases: 16. CDR1 SGHKS and CDR2 YYEKEE come from the germline V gene (reference sequence). CDR3 length: 20 residues. CDR3: CASSSTRWGTSGSSSYEQYF. The CDR3 DNA reads as TGTGCCAGCAGCTCCACGAGGTGGGGGACTAGCGGGTCTAGCTCCTACGAGCAGTACTTC.

Many counts were recorded for this clonotype. The genes are TRBV5-1 and TRBJ2-3; TRBD1 is a possible D gene (5 bases). Germline assignment: CDR1 SGHRS and CDR2 YFSETQ. CDR3 length: 13 amino acids. The V gene lost 3 bases and the J gene lost 1 base, with 6 bases spanning the gap. This chain's CDR3 is CASSSRGTDTQYF. Written as DNA, the CDR3 is TGCGCCAGCAGCTCCAGGGGCACAGATACGCAGTATTTT.

V usage is TRBV20-1 and J usage is TRBJ2-1; D may be TRBD2 (6 bases). The CDR3 is 15 amino acids. Germline assignment: CDR1 DFQATT and CDR2 SNEGSKA (reference sequence). Trimming stripped 3 bases from V and 2 bases from J, with 14 bases between. The CDR3 DNA reads as TGCAGTGCTAGTATTTGGGCTAGCGCCTACAATGAGCAGTTCTTC. Its translation: CSASIWASAYNEQFF.

The genes are TRBV2 and TRBJ2-7, with 13 bases lining up with TRBD2. The CDR3 runs 15 residues. Trimming took 4 bases from V and 6 from J; bases not matched to a gene: 6. The V gene's germline CDR1 is SNHLY and CDR2 FYNNEI. The DNA of the CDR3 is TGTGCCAGCAGTGTTACTAGCGGGGGGGCGGGCGAGCAGTACTTC. This codes for CASSVTSGGAGEQYF.

This clonotype was recorded at least ten times. J is TRBJ1-1 and V is TRBV15; D may be TRBD1 (5 bases). V was trimmed by 0 bases and J by 5 bases, leaving 13 bases between them. The V gene's germline CDR1 is LNHNV and CDR2 YYDKDF (reference sequence). The CDR3 is made up of 15 amino acids. The CDR3 nucleotides read TGTGCCACCAGCAGAGAGGCAGGGTCGGGAACTGAAGCTTTCTTT. Translated, it gives CATSREAGSGTEAFF.

This clonotype was recorded at least ten times. The chain couples TRBV4-3 to TRBJ2-7; D is possibly TRBD1 (5 bases). This CDR3 comprises 13 residues. Trimming shortened V by 3 bases and J by 7 bases, and 13 bases separated the two germline ends. From germline, CDR1 is LGHNA and CDR2 YSLEER. CDR3 DNA sequence: TGCGCCAGCAGCCATGGTCTAGGGGAAGAGCAGTACTTC. Translation gives CASSHGLGEEQYF.

This clonotype was found many times. This CDR3 is CSVWQRELNTEAFF. The CDR3 nucleotides read TGCAGCGTTTGGCAGCGGGAATTGAACACTGAAGCTTTCTTT. The rearrangement joins TRBV29-1 to TRBJ1-1, with D hard to call. The CDR3 has 14 residues. Germline CDR1 reads SQVTM; CDR2 reads ANQGSEA. The V end lost 5 bases, the J end lost 0 bases, and 13 bases lay between the germline ends.

This chain uses TRBV27 with TRBJ1-1, with D maybe TRBD1 (6 bases). The CDR3 consists of 14 residues. Per germline, CDR1 MNHEY and CDR2 SMNVEV (reference sequence). V gave up 2 bases and J gave up 4 bases, with 11 bases separating them. CDR3 DNA sequence: TGTGCCAGCAGTTTAGGACAGCTGAGCACTGAAGCTTTCTTT. Amino acid sequence: CASSLGQLSTEAFF.

The table lists this clonotype with a few counts. The chain joins TRBV28 to TRBJ1-5; D perhaps matches TRBD1 (5 bases). CDR1 and CDR2 from the germline V gene are MDHEN and SYDVKM. The length of the CDR3 is 12 residues. Between the trimmed V and J ends, which lost 10 bases and 4 bases, there was a span of 11 bases. In DNA form, the CDR3 reads TGTGCCATCCGGTGGGGGAATCAGCCCCAGCATTTT. Its protein is CAIRWGNQPQHF.

The rearrangement links TRBV6-1 to TRBJ2-1, with D hard to call. CDR1 and CDR2 (germline): MNHNS, SASEGT. V shed 0 bases and J shed 9 bases, with 15 bases lying between them. This CDR3 contains 15 residues. DNA of the CDR3: TGTGCCAGCAGTGAAGCGCACTTTACGATTCGTGAGCAGTTCTTC. It is translated as CASSEAHFTIREQFF.

The CDR3 region is CASSYSPGTGSYEQYF. CDR3 coding DNA: TGTGCCAGCAGTTACTCCCCCGGGACAGGGTCCTACGAGCAGTACTTC. The rearrangement joins TRBV6-2 or TRBV6-3 to TRBJ2-7; TRBD1 agrees at 9 bases. This CDR3 contains 16 residues. Germline CDR1 and CDR2: MNHEY and SVGEGT. The ends lost 0 bases at V and 1 base at J; junction bases unmatched: 4.

This clonotype was recorded many times. The chain is built from TRBV6-5 and TRBJ1-1; D ambiguous. CDR3 size: 13 residues. Germline V gives CDR1 MNHEY, CDR2 SVGAGI. The V end was cut by 6 bases, the J end by 4 bases, with 12 bases between. The CDR3 loop reads CASSPLFSTEAFF. In DNA form, the CDR3 reads TGTGCCAGCAGCCCCCTATTTAGCACTGAAGCTTTCTTT.

The sample holds a few counts of this clonotype. This sequence joins TRBV6-6 and TRBJ2-7; a possible D gene is TRBD2 (5 bases). Trimming removed 7 bases from V and 2 bases from J, with 9 bases in between. CDR3 length: 12 residues. Germline CDR1 is MNHNY and CDR2 is SVGAGI (reference sequence). In nucleotides, the CDR3 is TGTGCCAGCAATCGGGATACCTACGAGCAGTACTTC. It translates to CASNRDTYEQYF.

This clonotype was seen more than once but under ten times. The J gene is TRBJ2-1, the V gene TRBV3-1; no reliable D call. Germline-derived CDR1 and CDR2 are LGHDT and YNNKEL (reference sequence). Trimming left V 4 bases short and J 10 bases short, with 14 bases between. This CDR3 has 13 amino acids. The CDR3 bases are TGTGCCAGCAGCCTCTCTCCAAGATTCGAGCAGTTCTTC. It codes for CASSLSPRFEQFF.

This clonotype was observed a single time. The genes are TRBV20-1 and TRBJ2-2; D ambiguous. Trimming took off 3 bases at V and 8 bases at J, with 7 bases between the two ends. From germline, CDR1 is DFQATT and CDR2 SNEGSKA (reference sequence). CDR3 length: 11 amino acids. CDR3 sequence (DNA): TGCAGTGCTAGTGCCATAGGGGAGCTGTTTTTT. This gives the protein CSASAIGELFF.

This clonotype was detected many times. V gene TRBV29-1 combines with J gene TRBJ2-5; D is tentatively TRBD1 or TRBD2 (5 bases each). This CDR3 has 12 amino acids. Germline V gives CDR1 SQVTM, CDR2 ANQGSEA. The V gene lost 4 bases and the J gene lost 2 bases, with 8 bases spanning the gap. The chain's CDR3 is CSVVRGQETQYF. The CDR3, as DNA: TGCAGCGTTGTGAGGGGTCAAGAGACCCAGTACTTC.

This chain uses TRBV5-1 with TRBJ2-5; the match to TRBD2 covers 10 bases. This CDR3 region has 16 residues. V was clipped by 3 bases and J by 11 bases; unmatched bases: 16. Germline CDR1 is SGHRS and CDR2 is YFSETQ. This CDR3 reads CASSSGLAESTDTQYF. The CDR3 DNA is TGCGCCAGCAGCTCCGGACTAGCGGAGAGCACAGATACGCAGTACTTC.

The table lists this clonotype with a few counts. The chain recombines TRBV7-6 with TRBJ2-1; D is perhaps TRBD2 (6 bases). The V gene's germline CDR1 is SGHVS and CDR2 FNYEAQ. The V and J ends lost 2 bases and 10 bases respectively, with 21 bases between them. The CDR3 is 16 residues long. The CDR3 sequence: CASSLRSGQGGREQFF. The CDR3 DNA reads TGTGCCAGCAGCTTAAGATCAGGCCAGGGAGGACGCGAGCAGTTCTTC.

The chain recombines TRBV7-2 with TRBJ1-2; 7 positions match TRBD1. CDR1 and CDR2 from the germline V gene are SGHTA and FQGNSA. The CDR3 loop spans 13 amino acids. Unmatched junction bases numbered 8, after V lost 5 bases and J lost 8 bases. As DNA, the CDR3 is TGTGCCAGCAGCACGAACAGGGGTATGGGCTACACCTTC. Translation: CASSTNRGMGYTF.